This T cell receptor (beta chain) was identified in a study of cytomegalovirus exposure and HLA in healthy donors. Study context: In terms of ancestry, the Caucasian-associated cluster contained roughly four fifths of the approximately 400 genotyped donors.

V lost 4 bases, J lost 2 bases, and 8 bases stayed unmatched. Germline loops: CDR1 SGHDT, CDR2 YYEEEE. The CDR3 has 15 residues. Amplification used 60 Vbeta primers and 13 Jbeta primers. Profiling relied on immunoSEQ multiplex PCR, and the TCRdb table lists in-frame clones only, not all of them. The repertoire table contains about 140,000 clones. Study results and caveats: TCR beta V segments were, for the most part, productive about 87% or about 30% of the time in an earlier analysis. Rarity marked most TCR sequences, yet some public TCRs occurred in many donors.

A word on this clone: Its specificity is not known.

The chain links TRBV5-6 to TRBJ1-2; the match to TRBD1 covers 7 bases. The sample consisted of PBMCs. The receptor's source is a woman under 30 in good health and CMV-seronegative. CDR3 residues: CASSNGQEGNYGYTF. The CDR3 region has the DNA TGTGCCAGCAGCAACGGACAGGAGGGAAACTATGGCTACACCTTC.